This T cell receptor (beta chain) is from a study of cytomegalovirus exposure and HLA in healthy donors. Study summary: Under 85% of roughly 400 genotyped donors fell in the Caucasian-associated ancestry cluster. Study results and caveats: Analyzed later, association rates of TCRs varied across HLA loci, with DRB1 most and HLA-C fewest.

PCR primers comprised 60 Vbeta and 13 Jbeta primers. Here immunoSEQ multiplex PCR was the method, and the copy in TCRdb shows in-frame clones only, minus some. The sample lists under 200,000 clones; around 80% were seen once. Remarks on this clone: Its target is not known.

The germline V gene has CDR1 KGHSH and CDR2 LQKENI. The CDR3 spans 16 residues. Losses at the gene ends were 3 bases for V and 5 bases for J; bases not matched to a gene: 6. When sampled, the donors appeared nominally healthy, though they likely had unrecorded immune exposures. The source material was PBMCs. The TCR was taken from a male donor in good health and CMV-seropositive. The J gene is TRBJ2-2, the V gene TRBV18; 10 bases match TRBD2. CDR3 in DNA: TGTGCCAGCTCACCTACTAGCGGGACCTCTACCGGGGAGCTGTTTTTT. This gives the protein CASSPTSGTSTGELFF.